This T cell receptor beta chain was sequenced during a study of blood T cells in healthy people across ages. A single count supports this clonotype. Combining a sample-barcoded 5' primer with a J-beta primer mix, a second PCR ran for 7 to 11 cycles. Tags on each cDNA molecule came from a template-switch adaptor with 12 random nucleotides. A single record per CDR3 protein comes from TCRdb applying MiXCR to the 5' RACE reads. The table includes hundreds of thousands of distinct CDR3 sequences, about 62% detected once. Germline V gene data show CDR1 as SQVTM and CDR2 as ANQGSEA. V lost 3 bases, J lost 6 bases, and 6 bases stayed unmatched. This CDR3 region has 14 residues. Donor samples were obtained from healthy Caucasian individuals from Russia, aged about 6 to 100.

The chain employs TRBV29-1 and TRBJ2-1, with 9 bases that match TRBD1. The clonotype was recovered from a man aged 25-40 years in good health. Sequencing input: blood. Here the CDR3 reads CSVERDRDFNEQFF. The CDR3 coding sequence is TGCAGCGTTGAGCGGGACAGGGACTTCAATGAGCAGTTCTTC.